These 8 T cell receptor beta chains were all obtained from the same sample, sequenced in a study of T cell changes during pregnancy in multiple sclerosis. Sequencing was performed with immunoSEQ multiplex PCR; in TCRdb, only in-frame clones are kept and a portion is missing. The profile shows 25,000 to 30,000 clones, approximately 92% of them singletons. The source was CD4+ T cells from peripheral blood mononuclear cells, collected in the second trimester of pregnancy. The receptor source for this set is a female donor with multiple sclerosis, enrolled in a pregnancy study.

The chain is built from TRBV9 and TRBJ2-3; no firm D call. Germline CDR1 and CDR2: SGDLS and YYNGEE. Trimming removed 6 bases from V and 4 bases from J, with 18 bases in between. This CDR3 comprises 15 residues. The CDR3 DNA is TGTGCCAGCACCCAAGGCGGTCATGCGGCAGATACGCAGTATTTT. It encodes CASTQGGHAADTQYF.

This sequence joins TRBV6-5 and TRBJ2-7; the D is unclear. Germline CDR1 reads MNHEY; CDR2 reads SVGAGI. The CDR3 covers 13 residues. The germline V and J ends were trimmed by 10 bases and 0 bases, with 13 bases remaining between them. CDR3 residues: CAIFHVSSYEQYF. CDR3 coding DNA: TGTGCCATTTTTCATGTTAGCTCCTACGAGCAGTACTTC.

CDR3: CASSPLIGVINEKLFF. The CDR3 DNA reads as TGTGCCAGCAGCCCACTTATAGGGGTGATCAATGAAAAACTGTTTTTT. The chain combines TRBV5-5 with TRBJ1-4, with D possibly TRBD1 on 5 matching bases. V shed 4 bases and J shed 5 bases, with 18 bases lying between them. Germline CDR1 and CDR2: SGHKS and YYEKEE (reference sequence). CDR3 length: 16 amino acids.

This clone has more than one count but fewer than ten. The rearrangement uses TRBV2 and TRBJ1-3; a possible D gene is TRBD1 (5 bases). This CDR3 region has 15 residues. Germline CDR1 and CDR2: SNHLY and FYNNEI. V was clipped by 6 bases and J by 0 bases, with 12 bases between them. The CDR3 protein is CASRRDLPSGNTIYF. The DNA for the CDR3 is TGTGCCAGCAGGCGGGACCTTCCCTCTGGAAACACCATATATTTT.

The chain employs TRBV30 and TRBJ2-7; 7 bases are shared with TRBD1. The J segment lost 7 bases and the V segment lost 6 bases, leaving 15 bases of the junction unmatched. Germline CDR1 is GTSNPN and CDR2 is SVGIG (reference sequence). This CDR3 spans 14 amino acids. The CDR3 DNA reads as TGTGCCTGCGCTCACAGGGGTCATCAGGGGGAGCAGTACTTC. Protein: CACAHRGHQGEQYF. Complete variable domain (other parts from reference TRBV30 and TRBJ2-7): SQTIHQWPATLVQPVGSPLSLECTVEGTSNPNLYWYRQAAGRGLQLLFYSVGIGQISSEVPQNLSASRPQDRQFILSSKKLLLSDSGFYLCACAHRGHQGEQYFGPGTRLTVT.

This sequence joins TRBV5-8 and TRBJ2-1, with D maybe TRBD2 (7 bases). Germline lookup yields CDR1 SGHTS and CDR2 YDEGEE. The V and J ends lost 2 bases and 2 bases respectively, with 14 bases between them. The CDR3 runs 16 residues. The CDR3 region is CASSFPGGGTYNEQFF. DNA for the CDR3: TGTGCCAGCAGCTTCCCGGGCGGGGGCACCTACAATGAGCAGTTCTTC.

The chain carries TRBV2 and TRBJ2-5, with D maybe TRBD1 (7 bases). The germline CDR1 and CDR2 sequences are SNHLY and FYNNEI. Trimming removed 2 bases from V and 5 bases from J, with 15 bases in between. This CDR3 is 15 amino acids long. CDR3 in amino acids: CASSELEGAGETQYF. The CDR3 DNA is TGTGCCAGCAGTGAACTGGAGGGGGCCGGGGAGACCCAGTACTTC.

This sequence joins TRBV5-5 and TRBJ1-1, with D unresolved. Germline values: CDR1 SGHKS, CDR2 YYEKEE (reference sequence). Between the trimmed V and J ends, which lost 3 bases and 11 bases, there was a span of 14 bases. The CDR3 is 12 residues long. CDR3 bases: TGTGCCAGCAGCTGGAGCGATCAGAGGGCTTTCTTT. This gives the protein CASSWSDQRAFF.